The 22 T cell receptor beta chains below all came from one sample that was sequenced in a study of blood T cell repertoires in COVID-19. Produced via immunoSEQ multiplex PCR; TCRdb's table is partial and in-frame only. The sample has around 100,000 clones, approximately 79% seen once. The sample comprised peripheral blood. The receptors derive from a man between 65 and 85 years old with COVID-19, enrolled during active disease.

CDR3 loop: CASSKTSGSYNEQFF. The DNA of the CDR3 is TGTGCCAGCAGCAAGACTAGCGGATCCTACAATGAGCAGTTCTTC. The chain uses TRBV7-3 and TRBJ2-1, with 9 bases identical to TRBD2. Germline V gives CDR1 SGHTA, CDR2 FQGTGA. This CDR3 spans 15 amino acids. The J segment lost 1 base and the V segment lost 5 bases, leaving 3 bases of the junction unmatched.

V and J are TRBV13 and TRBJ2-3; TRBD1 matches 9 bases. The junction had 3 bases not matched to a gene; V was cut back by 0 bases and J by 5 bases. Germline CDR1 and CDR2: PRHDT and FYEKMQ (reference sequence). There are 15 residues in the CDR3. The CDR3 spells CASSLGQGARDTQYF. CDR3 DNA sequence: TGTGCCAGCAGCTTAGGACAGGGGGCGCGAGATACGCAGTATTTT.

DNA for the CDR3: TGTGCCAGCAGCTTCAGACCGCGGGAGGCCCGGGAGCAGTACTTC. This encodes CASSFRPREAREQYF. The rearrangement uses TRBV7-2 and TRBJ2-7; TRBD2 aligns across 8 bases. Looked up from germline, CDR1 is SGHTA and CDR2 is FQGNSA. This CDR3 contains 15 residues. The V segment lost 3 bases and the J segment 7 bases; nucleotides outside the gene matches: 11.

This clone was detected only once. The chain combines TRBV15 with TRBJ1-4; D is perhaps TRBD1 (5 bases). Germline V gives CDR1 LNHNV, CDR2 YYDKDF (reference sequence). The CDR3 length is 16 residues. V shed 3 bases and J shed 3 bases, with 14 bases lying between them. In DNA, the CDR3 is TGTGCCACCAGCAGGGCGTTTGGGGCATCTAATGAAAAACTGTTTTTT. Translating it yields CATSRAFGASNEKLFF.

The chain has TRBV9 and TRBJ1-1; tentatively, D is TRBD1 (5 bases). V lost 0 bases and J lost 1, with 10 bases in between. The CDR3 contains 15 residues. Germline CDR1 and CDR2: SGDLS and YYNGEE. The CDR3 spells CASSVEHRPNTEAFF. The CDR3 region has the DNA TGTGCCAGCAGCGTAGAGCACAGGCCGAACACTGAAGCTTTCTTT.

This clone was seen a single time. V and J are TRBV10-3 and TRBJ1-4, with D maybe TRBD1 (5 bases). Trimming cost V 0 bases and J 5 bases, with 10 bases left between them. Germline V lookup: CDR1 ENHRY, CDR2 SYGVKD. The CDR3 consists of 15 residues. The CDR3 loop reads CAISESAGVNEKLFF. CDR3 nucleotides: TGTGCCATCAGTGAGTCGGCGGGGGTCAATGAAAAACTGTTTTTT.

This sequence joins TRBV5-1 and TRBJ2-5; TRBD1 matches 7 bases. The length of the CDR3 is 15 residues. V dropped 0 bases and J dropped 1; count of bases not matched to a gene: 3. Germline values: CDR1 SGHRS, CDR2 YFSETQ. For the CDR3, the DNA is TGCGCCAGCAGCTTGGCGTGGGACAGCCAAGAGACCCAGTACTTC. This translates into CASSLAWDSQETQYF.

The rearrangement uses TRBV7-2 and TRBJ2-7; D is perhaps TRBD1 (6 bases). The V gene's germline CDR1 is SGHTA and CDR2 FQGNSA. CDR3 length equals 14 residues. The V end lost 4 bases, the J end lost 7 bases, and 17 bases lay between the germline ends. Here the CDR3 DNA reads TGTGCCAGCAGCTCAAACAGGGTATCGGAGGAGCAGTACTTC. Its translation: CASSSNRVSEEQYF.

CDR3 residues: CASSHGSKMTDTQYF. CDR3 bases: TGCGCCAGCAGCCACGGGAGTAAGATGACAGATACGCAGTATTTT. This chain connects TRBV5-1 to TRBJ2-3, with a tentative D call TRBD2 (6 bases). Germline-derived CDR1 and CDR2 are SGHRS and YFSETQ. This CDR3 region has 15 residues. V was pared by 4 bases and J by 3 bases, with 15 bases between.

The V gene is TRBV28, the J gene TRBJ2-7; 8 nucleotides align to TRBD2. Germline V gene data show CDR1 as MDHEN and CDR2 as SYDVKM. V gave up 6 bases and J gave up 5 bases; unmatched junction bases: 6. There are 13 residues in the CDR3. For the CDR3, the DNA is TGTGCCAGCAGATGGAGCGGGAGTAACGAGCAGTACTTC. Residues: CASRWSGSNEQYF.

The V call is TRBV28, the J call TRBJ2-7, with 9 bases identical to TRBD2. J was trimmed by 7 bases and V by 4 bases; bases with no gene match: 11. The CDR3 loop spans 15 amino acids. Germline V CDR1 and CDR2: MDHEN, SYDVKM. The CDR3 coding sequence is TGTGCCAGCAGTTCCCCGGTTAGCGGGGGTTGGGAGCAGTACTTC. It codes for CASSSPVSGGWEQYF.

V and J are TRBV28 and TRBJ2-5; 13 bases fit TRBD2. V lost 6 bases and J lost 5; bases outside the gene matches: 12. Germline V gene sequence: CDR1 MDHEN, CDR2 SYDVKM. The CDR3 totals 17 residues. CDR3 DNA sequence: TGTGCCAGCAGACCTATGACTAGCGGGAGGCCGGGGGAGACCCAGTACTTC. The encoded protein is CASRPMTSGRPGETQYF.

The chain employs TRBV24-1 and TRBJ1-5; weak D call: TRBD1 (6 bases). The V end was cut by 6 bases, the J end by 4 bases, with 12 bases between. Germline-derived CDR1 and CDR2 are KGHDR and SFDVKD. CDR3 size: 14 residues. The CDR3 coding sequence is TGTGCCACCAGTCCTGGGGGCCAGAATCAGCCCCAGCATTTT. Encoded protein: CATSPGGQNQPQHF.

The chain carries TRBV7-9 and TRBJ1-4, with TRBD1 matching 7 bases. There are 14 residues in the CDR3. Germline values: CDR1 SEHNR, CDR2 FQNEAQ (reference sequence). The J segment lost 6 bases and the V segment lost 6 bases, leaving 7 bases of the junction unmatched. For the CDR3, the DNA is TGTGCCAGCAGGAACAGGGGATTTGATGAAAAACTGTTTTTT. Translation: CASRNRGFDEKLFF.

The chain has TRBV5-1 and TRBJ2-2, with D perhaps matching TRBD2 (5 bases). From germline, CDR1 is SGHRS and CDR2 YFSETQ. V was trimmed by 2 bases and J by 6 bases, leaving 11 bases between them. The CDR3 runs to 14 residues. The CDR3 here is CASSFRGSAGELFF. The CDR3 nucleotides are TGCGCCAGCAGCTTTAGAGGGTCGGCCGGGGAGCTGTTTTTT. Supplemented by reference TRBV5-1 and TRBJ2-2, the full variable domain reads KAGVTQTPRYLIKTRGQQVTLSCSPISGHRSVSWYQQTPGQGLQFLFEYFSETQRNKGNFPGRFSGRQFSNSRSEMNVSTLELGDSALYLCASSFRGSAGELFFGEGSRLTVL.

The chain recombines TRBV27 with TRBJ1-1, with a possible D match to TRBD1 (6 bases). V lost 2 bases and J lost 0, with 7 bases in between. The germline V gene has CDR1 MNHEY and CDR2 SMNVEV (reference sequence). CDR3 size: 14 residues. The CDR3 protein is CASSLGGLNTEAFF. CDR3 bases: TGTGCCAGCAGTTTAGGGGGCCTGAACACTGAAGCTTTCTTT.

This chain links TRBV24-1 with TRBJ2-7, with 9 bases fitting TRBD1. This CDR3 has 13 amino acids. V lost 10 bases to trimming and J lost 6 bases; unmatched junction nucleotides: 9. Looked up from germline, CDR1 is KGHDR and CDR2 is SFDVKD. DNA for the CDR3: TGTGCCACTTCGGACAGGGGTATCTTCGAGCAGTACTTC. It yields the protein CATSDRGIFEQYF.

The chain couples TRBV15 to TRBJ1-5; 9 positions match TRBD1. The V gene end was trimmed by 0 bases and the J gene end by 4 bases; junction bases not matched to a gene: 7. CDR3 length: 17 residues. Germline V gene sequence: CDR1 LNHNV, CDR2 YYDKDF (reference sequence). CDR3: CATSRDPGQGKNQPQHF. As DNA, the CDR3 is TGTGCCACCAGCAGAGATCCGGGACAGGGCAAAAATCAGCCCCAGCATTTT.

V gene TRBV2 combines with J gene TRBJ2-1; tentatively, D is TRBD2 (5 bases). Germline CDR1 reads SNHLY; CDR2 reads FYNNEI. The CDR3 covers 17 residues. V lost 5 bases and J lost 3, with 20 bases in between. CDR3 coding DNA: TGTGCCAGCAGTCCTCTATCGGCAGCGGCTCTCTACAATGAGCAGTTCTTC. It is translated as CASSPLSAAALYNEQFF.

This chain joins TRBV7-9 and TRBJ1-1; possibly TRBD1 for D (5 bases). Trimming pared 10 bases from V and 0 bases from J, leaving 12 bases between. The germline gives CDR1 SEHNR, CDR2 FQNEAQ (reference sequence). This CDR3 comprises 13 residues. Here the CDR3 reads CAIDRQLNTEAFF. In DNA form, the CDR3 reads TGTGCCATTGACAGACAGTTGAACACTGAAGCTTTCTTT.

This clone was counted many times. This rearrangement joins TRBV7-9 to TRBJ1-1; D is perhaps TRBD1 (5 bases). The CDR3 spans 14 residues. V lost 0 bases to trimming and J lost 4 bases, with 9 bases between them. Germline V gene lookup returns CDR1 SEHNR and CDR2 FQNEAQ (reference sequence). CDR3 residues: CASSLAGAGTEAFF. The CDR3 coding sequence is TGTGCCAGCAGCTTAGCAGGGGCCGGCACTGAAGCTTTCTTT. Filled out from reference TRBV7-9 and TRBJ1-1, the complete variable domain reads DTGVSQNPRHKITKRGQNVTFRCDPISEHNRLYWYRQTLGQGPEFLTYFQNEAQLEKSRLLSDRFSAERPKGSFSTLEIQRTEQGDSAMYLCASSLAGAGTEAFFGQGTRLTVV.

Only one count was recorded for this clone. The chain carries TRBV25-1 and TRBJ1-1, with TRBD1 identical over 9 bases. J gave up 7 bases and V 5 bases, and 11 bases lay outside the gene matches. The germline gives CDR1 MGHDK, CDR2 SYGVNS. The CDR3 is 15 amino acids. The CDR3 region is CASSRTGGAGVEAFF. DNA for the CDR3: TGTGCCAGCAGTCGTACAGGGGGCGCGGGGGTTGAAGCTTTCTTT. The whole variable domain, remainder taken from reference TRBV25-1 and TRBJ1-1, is EADIYQTPRYLVIGTGKKITLECSQTMGHDKMYWYQQDPGMELHLIHYSYGVNSTEKGDLSSESTVSRIRTEHFPLTLESARPSHTSQYLCASSRTGGAGVEAFFGQGTRLTVV.